One sample yielded the 17 T cell receptor beta chains listed below, sequenced in a study of T cells after posttransplantation cyclophosphamide. Control samples came 1 year after myeloablative marrow transplants with methotrexate plus calcineurin inhibitor. Assay used: immunoSEQ multiplex PCR; TCRdb lists only in-frame clones, some missing. This table has about 16,000 clones, 85% appearing once. The specimen was PBMCs, collected after allogeneic stem cell transplant with calcineurin inhibitor and methotrexate. These receptors all come from a female patient between 18 and 30 years old who received an allogeneic stem cell transplant from an unrelated donor, was CMV-positive, and had acute and chronic GVHD. These T cells may partly come from the graft donor.

V and J are TRBV5-1 and TRBJ2-2; 8 nucleotides line up with TRBD2. The V segment lost 0 bases and the J segment 4 bases; nucleotides outside the gene matches: 8. The CDR3 loop spans 17 amino acids. CDR1 is SGHRS, CDR2 YFSETQ, per germline. The CDR3, as DNA: TGCGCCAGCAGCTTGGCCGGAGCGGGAGTAGGCACCGGGGAGCTGTTTTTT. It yields the protein CASSLAGAGVGTGELFF. Full variable domain (missing parts from reference TRBV5-1 and TRBJ2-2): KAGVTQTPRYLIKTRGQQVTLSCSPISGHRSVSWYQQTPGQGLQFLFEYFSETQRNKGNFPGRFSGRQFSNSRSEMNVSTLELGDSALYLCASSLAGAGVGTGELFFGEGSRLTVL.

The chain employs TRBV11-2 and TRBJ2-7, with 7 nucleotides matching TRBD1. The CDR3 contains 14 residues. The V segment lost 5 bases and the J segment 4 bases; nucleotides outside the gene matches: 8. Looked up from germline, CDR1 is SGHAT and CDR2 is FQNNGV. CDR3 loop: CASSHSGTAYEQYF. CDR3 sequence (DNA): TGTGCCAGCAGCCACTCCGGGACAGCTTACGAGCAGTACTTC.

This chain uses TRBV27 with TRBJ2-3; D not certain. The V end lost 4 bases, the J end lost 1 base, and 6 bases lay between the germline ends. The CDR3 consists of 13 residues. Germline CDR1 is MNHEY and CDR2 is SMNVEV (reference sequence). Here the CDR3 reads CASSSWRTDTQYF. The CDR3 DNA is TGTGCCAGCAGTTCTTGGCGCACAGATACGCAGTATTTT.

The V call is TRBV18, the J call TRBJ1-3; D might be TRBD1 (6 bases). CDR1 is KGHSH and CDR2 is LQKENI in the germline V gene. This CDR3 has 16 residues. With 3 bases removed from V and 2 bases from J, the gap between germline ends came to 14 bases. The CDR3 sequence is CASSPQWTVTGNTIYF. CDR3 bases: TGTGCCAGCTCACCTCAGTGGACAGTTACTGGAAACACCATATATTTT.

The genes are TRBV30 and TRBJ2-2; TRBD2 agrees at 8 bases. Germline CDR1 is GTSNPN and CDR2 is SVGIG (reference sequence). CDR3 length: 14 residues. After removal of 5 bases from V and 6 bases from J, the junction contained 8 bases not matched to a gene. The CDR3 DNA follows: TGTGCCTGGTCCCCCCGGCGGGAGGCCGGGGAGCTGTTTTTT. This translates into CAWSPRREAGELFF.

This clone was seen only once. The CDR3 loop is CASKGTGNNQPQHF. The CDR3 bases are TGTGCCAGCAAAGGGACAGGCAACAATCAGCCCCAGCATTTT. The genes are TRBV10-3 and TRBJ1-5; 8 bases are a match to TRBD1. CDR3 length equals 14 residues. Per germline, CDR1 ENHRY and CDR2 SYGVKD. With V trimmed by 10 bases and J by 3 bases, 8 bases remained unmatched.

DNA for the CDR3: TGTGCCAGTAGTGGGGACAGGGGTGGCTACACCTTC. This codes for CASSGDRGGYTF. The chain employs TRBV19 and TRBJ1-2; 10 nucleotides line up with TRBD1. With V trimmed by 5 bases and J by 7 bases, 1 base remained unmatched. CDR3 size: 12 residues. Germline V CDR1 and CDR2: LNHDA, SQIVND (reference sequence).

This chain uses TRBV5-1 with TRBJ2-3; TRBD2 matches at 11 bases. This CDR3 contains 16 residues. With 4 bases clipped from V and 7 bases from J, the junction kept 11 bases outside the gene matches. The V gene's germline CDR1 is SGHRS and CDR2 YFSETQ. This chain's CDR3 is CASSQELAGGKNTQYF. In nucleotides, the CDR3 is TGCGCCAGCAGCCAAGAGCTAGCGGGAGGAAAGAATACGCAGTATTTT.

This sequence joins TRBV4-2 and TRBJ2-1; D is possibly TRBD1 (6 bases). The CDR3 spans 16 residues. Between the trimmed V and J ends, which lost 1 base and 5 bases, there was a span of 15 bases. From germline, CDR1 is LGHNA and CDR2 YNFKEQ. Here the CDR3 reads CASSQVTRGDNNEQFF. The CDR3 DNA follows: TGTGCCAGCAGCCAAGTTACCAGGGGAGATAACAATGAGCAGTTCTTC.

CDR3 DNA sequence: TGTGCCTGGAGTGCAAACAGGAATTCACCCCTCCACTTT. Amino acid sequence: CAWSANRNSPLHF. The V and J genes are TRBV30 and TRBJ1-6, with a weak D call TRBD1 (5 bases). CDR3 size: 13 residues. Trimming pared 1 base from V and 7 bases from J, leaving 8 bases between. Germline CDR1 is GTSNPN and CDR2 is SVGIG (reference sequence).

The chain has TRBV6-1 and TRBJ2-7, with 8 nucleotides matching TRBD2. Germline CDR1 is MNHNS and CDR2 is SASEGT. The CDR3 length is 12 residues. The trim removed 7 bases at V and 6 bases at J, leaving 5 bases unmatched. DNA for the CDR3: TGTGCCAGCAAGCGGGAGACCTCCGAGCAGTACTTC. It yields the protein CASKRETSEQYF.

This clone rates as medium-sized. In DNA form, the CDR3 reads TGTGCCAGCAGCCCTTCAGGGCCCGAGCAGTACTTC. It specifies CASSPSGPEQYF. The chain recombines TRBV28 with TRBJ2-7; tentative D call: TRBD1 (5 bases). Between the trimmed V and J ends, which lost 6 bases and 6 bases, there was a span of 12 bases. CDR3 length: 12 residues. CDR1 is MDHEN, CDR2 SYDVKM, per germline.

This clone was observed a single time. This chain links TRBV2 with TRBJ2-4, with 16 bases aligning to TRBD2. Germline CDR1 SNHLY, CDR2 FYNNEI. V gave up 7 bases and J gave up 12 bases; unmatched junction bases: 12. The CDR3 loop spans 16 amino acids. CDR3 nucleotides: TGTGCCAGCAAGGGGGGACTAGCGGGAGGGCCCGGTTATCAGTACTTC. Translating it yields CASKGGLAGGPGYQYF. Variable domain in full (rest from reference TRBV2 and TRBJ2-4): EPEVTQTPSHQVTQMGQEVILRCVPISNHLYFYWYRQILGQKVEFLVSFYNNEISEKSEIFDDQFSVERPDGSNFTLKIRSTKLEDSAMYFCASKGGLAGGPGYQYFGAGTRLSVL.

This clone was counted between two and nine times. V gene TRBV5-8 combines with J gene TRBJ2-7; possible D gene TRBD1, 6 bases. The germline V gene encodes CDR1 SGHTS and CDR2 YDEGEE. CDR3 length equals 16 residues. V was trimmed by 3 bases and J by 5 bases, leaving 21 bases between them. The CDR3 coding sequence is TGTGCCAGCAGCTCCCGTCTAAGGGGGAAGAGTGACGAGCAGTACTTC. Encoded protein: CASSSRLRGKSDEQYF. Full variable domain (rest looked up from reference TRBV5-8 and TRBJ2-7): EAGVTQSPTHLIKTRGQQATLRCSPISGHTSVYWYQQALGLGLQFLLWYDEGEERNRGNFPPRFSGRQFPNYSSELNVNALELEDSALYLCASSSRLRGKSDEQYFGPGTRLTVT.

The gene calls are TRBV11-2 and TRBJ2-7; tentative D call: TRBD1 (5 bases). This CDR3 is built from 15 residues. Germline CDR1 and CDR2: SGHAT and FQNNGV. Trimming left V 0 bases short and J 6 bases short, with 15 bases between. CDR3 sequence (DNA): TGTGCCAGCAGCTTAGACCCCATTCCAAGGGGCGAGCAGTACTTC. This sequence encodes CASSLDPIPRGEQYF.

This sequence joins TRBV2 and TRBJ2-5, with TRBD2 identical over 13 bases. The J call may be wrong; the DNA end is better matched by TRBJ2-7. Per the germline V gene, CDR1 is SNHLY and CDR2 is FYNNEI. CDR3 length: 17 amino acids. The CDR3 reads CASSGTSGRTGVYEQYF. The CDR3 coding sequence is TGTGCCAGCAGTGGGACTAGCGGGAGAACAGGGGTCTACGAGCAGTACTTC.

The CDR3 region is CASSAHRGTEAFF. In nucleotides, the CDR3 is TGTGCCAGCAGTGCCCACAGGGGCACTGAAGCTTTCTTT. The V and J genes are TRBV6-4 and TRBJ1-1, with 7 bases that match TRBD1. Germline loops: CDR1 MRHNA, CDR2 SNTAGT. The CDR3 totals 13 residues. Trimming removed 4 bases from V and 4 bases from J; junction bases left unmatched: 3.